This passage covers 29 T cell receptor beta chains from one sample sequenced in a study of breast tumors, draining lymph nodes, adjacent tissues. From the multiplex PCR reads, TCRdb called clonotypes with MiXCR, one entry per CDR3 protein. The table has about 140,000 distinct CDR3 sequences, roughly 33% seen once. The lymph nodes were axillary draining lymph nodes from breast cancer patients. Sequenced sample: axillary lymph node tissue. The receptors shown here come from a female donor with breast cancer. Some clones in this sample may be carry-over from other donors' samples.

This clonotype was observed many times. The V and J genes are TRBV20-1 and TRBJ2-2, with 10 nucleotides matching TRBD2. CDR3 length: 17 residues. Germline V lookup: CDR1 DFQATT, CDR2 SNEGSKA (reference sequence). The V and J ends lost 0 bases and 7 bases, in that order; junction bases with no gene match: 11. This chain's CDR3 is CSARDLRSGGAGGELFF. The CDR3 nucleotides read TGCAGTGCTAGAGATCTCAGGAGCGGGGGGGCTGGCGGGGAGCTGTTTTTT.

This clonotype was counted ten times or more. The rearrangement joins TRBV14 to TRBJ2-3; tentatively, D is TRBD1 or TRBD2 (5 bases each). This CDR3 is 15 amino acids long. V lost 0 bases, J lost 3 bases, and 10 bases lay in between. CDR1 SGHDN and CDR2 FVKESK come from the germline V gene. DNA for the CDR3: TGTGCCAGCAGCCAAGACTGGGACCCGACAGATACGCAGTATTTT. Protein sequence: CASSQDWDPTDTQYF.

This clonotype was picked up many times. The rearrangement uses TRBV19 and TRBJ2-5; no clear D gene. Trimming left V 2 bases short and J 2 bases short, with 6 bases between. The CDR3 extends over 13 amino acids. Germline V gene data show CDR1 as LNHDA and CDR2 as SQIVND (reference sequence). CDR3 nucleotides: TGTGCCAGTAGTATATCCATTCAAGAGACCCAGTACTTC. Its translation is CASSISIQETQYF.

This clonotype was detected once. The chain combines TRBV20-1 with TRBJ1-5; tentative D call: TRBD1 (5 bases). The germline V gene has CDR1 DFQATT and CDR2 SNEGSKA (reference sequence). CDR3 length: 11 amino acids. V lost 7 bases to trimming and J lost 11 bases, with 15 bases between them. The CDR3 DNA sequence: TGCAGTGTACCGGACACTTCATCCCAGCATTTT. It translates to CSVPDTSSQHF.

Only a few counts were recorded for this clonotype. This clone may be a read error of a much larger clone one base away. This sequence joins TRBV5-8 and TRBJ2-1; D assignment may be TRBD1 or TRBD2 (5 bases each). The CDR3 spans 19 residues. Trimming removed 5 bases at V and 2 bases at J, with 26 bases between. Per germline, CDR1 SGHTS and CDR2 YDEGEE. CDR3 sequence: CASRDPGPGIITPYNEQFF. The DNA for the CDR3 is TGTGCCAGCAGAGATCCGGGACCGGGCATTATTACGCCCTACAATGAGCAGTTCTTC.

The V gene is TRBV15, the J gene TRBJ1-4, with D possibly being TRBD1 (6 bases). The CDR3 sequence is 15 residues long. CDR1 is LNHNV and CDR2 is YYDKDF in the germline V gene (reference sequence). Trimming left V 1 base short and J 7 bases short, with 13 bases between. CDR3: CATSRVGGEGEKLFF. Here the CDR3 DNA reads TGTGCCACCAGCAGAGTGGGGGGCGAGGGTGAAAAACTGTTTTTT.

This clonotype was seen at least ten times. The V call is TRBV9, the J call TRBJ2-2; D is uncertain. In germline, CDR1 is SGDLS, CDR2 YYNGEE. The CDR3 loop spans 14 amino acids. V was clipped by 4 bases and J by 4 bases, with 11 bases between them. The DNA of the CDR3 is TGTGCCAGCAGCCCCGAGGTCGGCACCGGGGAGCTGTTTTTT. Its protein is CASSPEVGTGELFF. The entire variable domain, with the rest obtained from reference TRBV9 and TRBJ2-2, is as follows: DSGVTQTPKHLITATGQRVTLRCSPRSGDLSVYWYQQSLDQGLQFLIQYYNGEERAKGNILERFSAQQFPDLHSELNLSSLELGDSALYFCASSPEVGTGELFFGEGSRLTVL.

This clonotype was recorded only once. This chain links TRBV2 with TRBJ2-5, with 7 bases that match TRBD2. Trimming at V came to 4 bases and at J to 0 bases, leaving 11 bases not matched to a gene. The germline CDR1 and CDR2 sequences are SNHLY and FYNNEI. The CDR3 extends over 17 amino acids. CDR3 nucleotides: TGTGCCAGCAGTGCGGGGGGAGGGGCAGCGTACCAAGAGACCCAGTACTTC. Protein sequence: CASSAGGGAAYQETQYF.

The CDR3 spells CSVAGASRGANVLTF. DNA for the CDR3: TGCAGCGTTGCCGGGGCCTCTAGGGGGGCCAACGTCCTGACTTTC. J is TRBJ2-6 and V is TRBV29-1; D may match TRBD1 or TRBD2 (5 bases each). The CDR3 length is 15 residues. Germline CDR1 and CDR2: SQVTM and ANQGSEA. The V gene lost 4 bases and the J gene lost 4 bases, with 14 bases spanning the gap.

There are many counts of this clonotype. The chain joins TRBV5-1 to TRBJ1-2; TRBD1 is a possible D gene (5 bases). Germline loops: CDR1 SGHRS, CDR2 YFSETQ. CDR3 length equals 17 residues. The germline V and J ends were trimmed by 2 bases and 7 bases, with 24 bases remaining between them. The CDR3 sequence: CASSLTTGGTTQSGYTF. CDR3 DNA: TGCGCCAGCAGCTTAACTACGGGCGGGACGACCCAGAGTGGCTACACCTTC.

This clonotype was found many times. The rearrangement joins TRBV20-1 to TRBJ2-5; 9 bases align to TRBD2. Per germline, CDR1 DFQATT and CDR2 SNEGSKA (reference sequence). The CDR3 is made up of 15 amino acids. V lost 0 bases, J lost 3 bases, and 5 bases stayed unmatched. The CDR3 sequence: CSARDLRLAEETQYF. The CDR3, as DNA: TGCAGTGCTAGAGATCTGAGACTAGCGGAAGAGACCCAGTACTTC.

The sample holds many counts of this clonotype. A much larger clonotype is one base distant, so this may be a read error. The genes are TRBV20-1 and TRBJ2-7; 8 bases map to TRBD1. Germline trimming cut 0 bases from V and 4 bases from J; bases unmatched to any gene: 11. CDR1 and CDR2 from the germline V gene are DFQATT and SNEGSKA (reference sequence). The CDR3 covers 16 residues. The DNA for the CDR3 is TGCAGTGCTAGAGATGGGGCGCAGGGGGCCTTGTACGAGCAGTACTTC. Translated, it gives CSARDGAQGALYEQYF.

In its sample, this clonotype was seen a few times. This chain links TRBV2 with TRBJ1-1; D is perhaps TRBD1 (5 bases). Per the germline V gene, CDR1 is SNHLY and CDR2 is FYNNEI. This CDR3 comprises 12 residues. V was shortened by 6 bases and J by 4 bases, with 9 bases between the two germline ends. The CDR3 region is CASREGSTEAFF. CDR3 nucleotide sequence: TGTGCCAGCAGAGAGGGGAGCACTGAAGCTTTCTTT.

A few counts support this clonotype. A much larger clone lies a single base off, so this may be a read error. V is TRBV6-6 and J is TRBJ2-6; D remains unclear. Per the germline V gene, CDR1 is MNHNY and CDR2 is SVGAGI (reference sequence). Trimming shortened V by 4 bases and J by 0 bases, and 10 bases separated the two germline ends. The CDR3 sequence is 16 residues long. CDR3 DNA: TGTGCCAGCAGTTCCTCGGACCGCTCTGGGGCCAACGTCCTGACTTTC. It translates to CASSSSDRSGANVLTF.

Remarks on this clonotype: Given a much more abundant clone one base away, this may be a read error. The V and J genes are TRBV6-1 and TRBJ2-5, with 13 bases fitting TRBD2. Germline V gene data show CDR1 as MNHNS and CDR2 as SASEGT. Unmatched junction bases numbered 5, after V lost 5 bases and J lost 2 bases. CDR3 size: 16 residues. The CDR3 coding sequence is TGTGCCAGCAGTCATTGGACTAGCGGGGGTCAAGAGACCCAGTACTTC. As protein: CASSHWTSGGQETQYF.

This clonotype was observed many times. The chain combines TRBV24-1 with TRBJ2-1; 12 positions match TRBD1. The CDR3 is made up of 16 amino acids. Per the germline V gene, CDR1 is KGHDR and CDR2 is SFDVKD. V lost 4 bases and J lost 10; bases outside the gene matches: 10. CDR3 residues: CATSDSAGTGGWEQFF. For the CDR3, the DNA is TGTGCCACCAGTGACAGTGCCGGGACAGGGGGCTGGGAGCAGTTCTTC.

This clonotype was detected many times. As DNA, the CDR3 is TGTGCCAGCAGCTTGCCGGGGGGCTCAGAGACCCAGTACTTC. Its protein is CASSLPGGSETQYF. The chain carries TRBV5-8 and TRBJ2-5, with a weak D call TRBD2 (7 bases). Trimming removed 1 base at V and 4 bases at J, with 11 bases between. Germline CDR1 SGHTS, CDR2 YDEGEE. This CDR3 is 14 amino acids long.

Turning to this clonotype: A clone one base away is much larger, so this may be a read error. This chain joins TRBV11-2 and TRBJ2-1; the match to TRBD2 covers 8 bases. The germline V gene has CDR1 SGHAT and CDR2 FQNNGV. The CDR3 loop spans 17 amino acids. The trim removed 4 bases at V and 8 bases at J, leaving 16 bases unmatched. In DNA, the CDR3 is TGTGCCAGCAGCTACCTACGCTCTACCGGGGGGGCTTATGAGCAGTTCTTC. This codes for CASSYLRSTGGAYEQFF.

This clonotype was recorded many times. The genes are TRBV30 and TRBJ1-5; D uncertain. The V gene's germline CDR1 is GTSNPN and CDR2 SVGIG (reference sequence). This CDR3 has 13 amino acids. Trimming left V 0 bases short and J 1 base short, with 4 bases between. CDR3: CAWSVGSNQPQHF. In nucleotides, the CDR3 is TGTGCCTGGAGTGTGGGGAGCAATCAGCCCCAGCATTTT.

This clonotype was seen many times. The junction shows a germline mismatch at one end, possibly a read error. This chain uses TRBV9 with TRBJ2-5; the match to TRBD1 covers 8 bases. Germline assignment: CDR1 SGDLS and CDR2 YYNGEE. This CDR3 is 14 amino acids long. The CDR3 DNA follows: TGTGCCAGCAGCGAGACAGGGGTGCAAGAGACCCAGTCCTTC. Translating it yields CASSETGVQETQSF.

There are a few counts of this clonotype. The chain employs TRBV5-4 and TRBJ2-1; either TRBD1 or TRBD2 may fit D (6 bases each). The CDR3 runs 15 residues. CDR1 and CDR2 from the germline V gene are SGHNT and YYREEE (reference sequence). V lost 5 bases and J lost 4, with 16 bases in between. This chain's CDR3 is CASRSRGPGYNEQFF. In DNA, the CDR3 is TGTGCCAGCAGGTCCCGGGGGCCGGGGTACAATGAGCAGTTCTTC.

Details on this clonotype: The conserved phenylalanine or tryptophan normally closing the CDR3 is absent here, so this likely arose from a read error. The chain links TRBV20-1 to TRBJ1-1; D gene uncertain. The V end lost 0 bases, the J end lost 10 bases, and 6 bases lay between the germline ends. CDR1 and CDR2 from the germline V gene are DFQATT and SNEGSKA (reference sequence). CDR3 length equals 10 residues. CDR3 sequence: CSARDVGAFV. Written as DNA, the CDR3 is TGCAGTGCTAGAGACGTGGGAGCTTTCGTT.

A word on this clonotype: This may come from a read error, since a much larger clone is one base off. The CDR3 sequence: CASRTGQGDQPQHF. The CDR3 bases are TGTGCCAGCAGGACCGGACAGGGTGATCAGCCCCAGCATTTT. The J gene is TRBJ1-5, the V gene TRBV6-2 or TRBV6-3, with 8 bases aligning to TRBD1. The germline gives CDR1 MNHEY, CDR2 SVGEGT. Germline trimming cut 6 bases from V and 5 bases from J; bases unmatched to any gene: 6. The CDR3 consists of 14 residues.

This clonotype was detected many times. This chain links TRBV18 with TRBJ2-3; D gene unclear. Trimming stripped 5 bases from V and 2 bases from J, with 8 bases between. The CDR3 is 13 residues long. Germline CDR1 reads KGHSH; CDR2 reads LQKENI. The CDR3: CASSISYTDTQYF. The CDR3 DNA is TGTGCCAGCTCAATAAGCTACACAGATACGCAGTATTTT.

This clonotype was found many times. The chain links TRBV6-6 to TRBJ1-3; D possibly corresponds to TRBD1 (5 bases). V lost 8 bases and J lost 0, with 23 bases in between. CDR1 and CDR2 (germline): MNHNY, SVGAGI (reference sequence). The CDR3 sequence is 18 residues long. CDR3 sequence (DNA): TGTGCCAGCTTACAAACGGACCTGGGACGGCACTCTGGAAACACCATATATTTT. Its translation: CASLQTDLGRHSGNTIYF.

The chain combines TRBV5-4 with TRBJ1-2; 7 nucleotides align to TRBD1. CDR1 is SGHNT, CDR2 YYREEE, per germline (reference sequence). The CDR3 runs to 14 residues. Trimming took 4 bases from V and 7 from J; bases not matched to a gene: 10. CDR3 sequence (DNA): TGTGCCAGCAGCCCCGGTGTGACAGGGCTTGGCTACACCTTC. Protein product: CASSPGVTGLGYTF.

A few counts support this clonotype. Since a much larger clone is just one base distant, this may be a read error. The chain links TRBV9 to TRBJ2-6; weak D call: TRBD1 (5 bases). Germline CDR1 reads SGDLS; CDR2 reads YYNGEE. CDR3 length: 16 amino acids. The CDR3 spells CASSAGDWFGANALTF. The CDR3 DNA reads as TGTGCCAGCAGTGCCGGTGATTGGTTTGGGGCCAACGCCCTGACTTTC. Supplemented by reference TRBV9 and TRBJ2-6, the full variable domain reads DSGVTQTPKHLITATGQRVTLRCSPRSGDLSVYWYQQSLDQGLQFLIQYYNGEERAKGNILERFSAQQFPDLHSELNLSSLELGDSALYFCASSAGDWFGANALTFGAGSRLTVL.

This clonotype was counted ten times or more. This may stem from a read error, because a much larger clone lies one nucleotide away. The chain employs TRBV4-2 and TRBJ1-6; TRBD1 matches 9 bases. The length of the CDR3 is 16 residues. J was trimmed by 15 bases and V by 0 bases; bases with no gene match: 12. CDR1 and CDR2 (germline): LGHNA, YNFKEQ. In nucleotides, the CDR3 is TGTGCCAGCAGCCAAGAAGAGGGGACAGGGTACCCTCACCTCCACTTT. Translation: CASSQEEGTGYPHLHF.

This clonotype has at least ten counts. The chain has TRBV9 and TRBJ1-2; the D is unclear. CDR1 and CDR2 from the germline V gene are SGDLS and YYNGEE. V lost 0 bases and J lost 0, with 9 bases in between. The CDR3 is made up of 15 amino acids. The chain's CDR3 is CASSVGSGSNYGYTF. In nucleotides, the CDR3 is TGTGCCAGCAGCGTAGGGTCAGGCTCTAACTATGGCTACACCTTC.